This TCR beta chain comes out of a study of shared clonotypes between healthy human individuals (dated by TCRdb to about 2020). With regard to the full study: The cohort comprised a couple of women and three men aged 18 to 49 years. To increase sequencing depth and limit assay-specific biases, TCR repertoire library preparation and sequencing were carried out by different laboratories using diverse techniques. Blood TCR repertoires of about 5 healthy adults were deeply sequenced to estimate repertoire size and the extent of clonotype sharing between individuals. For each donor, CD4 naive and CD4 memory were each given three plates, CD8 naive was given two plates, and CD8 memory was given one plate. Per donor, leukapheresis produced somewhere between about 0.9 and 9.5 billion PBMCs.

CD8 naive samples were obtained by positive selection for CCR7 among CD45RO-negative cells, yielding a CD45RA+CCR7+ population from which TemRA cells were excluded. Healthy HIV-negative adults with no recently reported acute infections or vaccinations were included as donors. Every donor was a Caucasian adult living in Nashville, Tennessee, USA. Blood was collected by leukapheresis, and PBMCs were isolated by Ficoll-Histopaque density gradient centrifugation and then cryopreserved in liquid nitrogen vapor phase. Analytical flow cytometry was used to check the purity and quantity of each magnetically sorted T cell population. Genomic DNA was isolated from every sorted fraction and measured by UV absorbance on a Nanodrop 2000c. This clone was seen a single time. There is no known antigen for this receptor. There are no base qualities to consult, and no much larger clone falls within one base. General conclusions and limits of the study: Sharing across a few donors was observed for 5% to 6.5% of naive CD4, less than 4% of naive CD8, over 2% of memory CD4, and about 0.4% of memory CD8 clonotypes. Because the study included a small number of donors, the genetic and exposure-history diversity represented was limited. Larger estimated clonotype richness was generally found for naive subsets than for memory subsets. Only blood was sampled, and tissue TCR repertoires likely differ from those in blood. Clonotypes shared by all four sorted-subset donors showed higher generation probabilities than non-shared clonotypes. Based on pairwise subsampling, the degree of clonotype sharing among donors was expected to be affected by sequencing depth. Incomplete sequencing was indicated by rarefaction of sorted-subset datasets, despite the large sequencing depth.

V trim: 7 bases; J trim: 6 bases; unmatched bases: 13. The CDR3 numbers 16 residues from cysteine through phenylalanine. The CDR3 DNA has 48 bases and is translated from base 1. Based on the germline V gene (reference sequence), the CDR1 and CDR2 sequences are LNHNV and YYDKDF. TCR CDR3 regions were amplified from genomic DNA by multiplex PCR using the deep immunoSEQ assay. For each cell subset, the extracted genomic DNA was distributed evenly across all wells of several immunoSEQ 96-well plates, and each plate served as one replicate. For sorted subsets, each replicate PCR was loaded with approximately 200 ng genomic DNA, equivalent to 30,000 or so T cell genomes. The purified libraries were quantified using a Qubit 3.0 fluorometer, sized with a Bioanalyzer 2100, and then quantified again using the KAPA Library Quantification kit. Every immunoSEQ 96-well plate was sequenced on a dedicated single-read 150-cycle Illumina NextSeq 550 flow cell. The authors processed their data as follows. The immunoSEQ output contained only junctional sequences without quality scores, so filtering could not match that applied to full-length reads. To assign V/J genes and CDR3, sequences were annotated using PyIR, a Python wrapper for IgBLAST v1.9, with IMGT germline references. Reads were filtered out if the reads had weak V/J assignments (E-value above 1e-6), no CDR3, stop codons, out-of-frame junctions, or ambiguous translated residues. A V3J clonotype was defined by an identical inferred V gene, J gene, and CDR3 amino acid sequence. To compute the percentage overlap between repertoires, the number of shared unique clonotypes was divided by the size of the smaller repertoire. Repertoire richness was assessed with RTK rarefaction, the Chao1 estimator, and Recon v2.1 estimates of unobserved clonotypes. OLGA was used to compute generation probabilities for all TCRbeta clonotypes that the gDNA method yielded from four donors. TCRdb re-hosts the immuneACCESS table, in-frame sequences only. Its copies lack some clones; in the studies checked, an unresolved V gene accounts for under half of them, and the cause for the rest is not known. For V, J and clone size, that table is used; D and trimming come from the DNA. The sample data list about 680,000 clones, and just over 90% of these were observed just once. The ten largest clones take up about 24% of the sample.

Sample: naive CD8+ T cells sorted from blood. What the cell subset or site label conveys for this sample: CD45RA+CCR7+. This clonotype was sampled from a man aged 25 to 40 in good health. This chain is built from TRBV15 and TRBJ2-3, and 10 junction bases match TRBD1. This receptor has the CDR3 CATNPRPGQGIDTQYF. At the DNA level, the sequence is TGTGCCACCAACCCCCGACCGGGACAGGGGATCGATACGCAGTATTTT.